The 3 T cell receptor beta chains below were found in one sample sequenced in a study of T cell changes during pregnancy in multiple sclerosis. Here immunoSEQ multiplex PCR was the method, and the copy in TCRdb shows in-frame clones only, minus some. This sample carries roughly 40,000 clones, roughly 92% of them seen once, and the ten largest clones take approximately 0.8%. This material consisted of CD4+ T cells from peripheral blood mononuclear cells, taken before pregnancy. Source of these receptors: a female donor with multiple sclerosis, enrolled in a pregnancy study.

This chain joins TRBV7-2 and TRBJ2-5; 7 positions match TRBD2. Germline V gives CDR1 SGHTA, CDR2 FQGNSA. V lost 5 bases and J lost 2; bases outside the gene matches: 8. This CDR3 comprises 15 residues. The CDR3 DNA is TGTGCCAGCAGCCTAACCGGGACTACTCAAGAGACCCAGTACTTC. This encodes CASSLTGTTQETQYF.

The V gene is TRBV5-6, the J gene TRBJ2-5, with TRBD2 as a possible D gene (6 bases). The germline V gene encodes CDR1 SGHDT and CDR2 YYEEEE. V lost 0 bases and J lost 5, with 14 bases in between. The CDR3 spans 15 residues. CDR3 region: CASSLVLGGVETQYF. CDR3 in DNA: TGTGCCAGCAGCTTGGTTTTGGGAGGCGTGGAGACCCAGTACTTC. Using reference TRBV5-6 and TRBJ2-5 for the parts outside the CDR3, the full variable domain is DAGVTQSPTHLIKTRGQQVTLRCSPKSGHDTVSWYQQALGQGPQFIFQYYEEEERQRGNFPDRFSGHQFPNYSSELNVNALLLGDSALYLCASSLVLGGVETQYFGPGTRLLVL.

The chain carries TRBV5-1 and TRBJ2-7; TRBD1 is a possible D gene (6 bases). CDR1 and CDR2 (germline): SGHRS, YFSETQ. The germline V and J ends were trimmed by 4 bases and 0 bases, with 11 bases remaining between them. The CDR3 is 14 residues long. The CDR3 here is CASSRTVNSYEQYF. CDR3 coding DNA: TGCGCCAGCAGCAGGACAGTTAACTCCTACGAGCAGTACTTC.